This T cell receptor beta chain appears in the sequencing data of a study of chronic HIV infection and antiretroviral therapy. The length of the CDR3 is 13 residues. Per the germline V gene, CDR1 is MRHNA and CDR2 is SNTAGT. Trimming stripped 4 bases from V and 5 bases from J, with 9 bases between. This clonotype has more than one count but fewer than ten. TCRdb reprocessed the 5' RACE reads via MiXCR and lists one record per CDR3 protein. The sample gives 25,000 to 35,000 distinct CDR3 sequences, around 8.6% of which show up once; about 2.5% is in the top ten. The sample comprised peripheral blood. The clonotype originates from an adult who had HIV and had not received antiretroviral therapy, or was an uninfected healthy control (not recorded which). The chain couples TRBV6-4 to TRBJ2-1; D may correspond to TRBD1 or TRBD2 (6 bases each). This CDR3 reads CASSGGAHNEQFF. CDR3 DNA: TGTGCCAGCAGTGGGGGGGCCCACAATGAGCAGTTCTTC.